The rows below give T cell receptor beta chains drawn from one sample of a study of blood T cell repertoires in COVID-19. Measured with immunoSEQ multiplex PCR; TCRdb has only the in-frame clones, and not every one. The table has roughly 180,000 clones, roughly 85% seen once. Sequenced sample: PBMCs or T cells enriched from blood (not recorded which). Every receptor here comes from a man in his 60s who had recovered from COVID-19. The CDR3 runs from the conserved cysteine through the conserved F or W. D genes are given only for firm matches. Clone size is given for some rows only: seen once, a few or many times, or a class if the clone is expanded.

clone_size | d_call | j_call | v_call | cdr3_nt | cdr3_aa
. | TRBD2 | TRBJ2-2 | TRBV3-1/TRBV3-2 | TGTGCCAGCAGCCAAGGACTAGCGGGATCCACCGGGGAGCTGTTTTTT | CASSQGLAGSTGELFF
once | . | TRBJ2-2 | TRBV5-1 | TGCGCCAGCAGTAGGGAGGCGAACACCGGGGAGCTGTTTTTT | CASSREANTGELFF
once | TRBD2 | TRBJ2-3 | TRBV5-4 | TGTGCCAGCAGCTCAGGACTAGCGGGGACTAGCACAGATACGCAGTATTTT | CASSSGLAGTSTDTQYF
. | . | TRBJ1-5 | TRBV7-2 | TGTGCCAGCAGCTGGGGGGGGGCGGACAGCAATCAGCCCCAGCATTTT | CASSWGGADSNQPQHF
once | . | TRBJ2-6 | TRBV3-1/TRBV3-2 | TGTGCCAGCAGCCAAGAAATCGGCCAGGCGTACTCTGGGGCCAACGTCCTGACTTTC | CASSQEIGQAYSGANVLTF
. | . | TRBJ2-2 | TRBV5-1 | TGCGCCAGCAGCACAGGGATGAACACCGGGGAGCTGTTTTTT | CASSTGMNTGELFF
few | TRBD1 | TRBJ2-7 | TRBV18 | TGTGCCAGCTCACTCTGGACAGGGGGCTACGAGCAGTACTTC | CASSLWTGGYEQYF
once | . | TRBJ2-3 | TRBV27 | TGTGCCAGCAGTTTGTCGCAGGGAAGCACAGATACGCAGTATTTT | CASSLSQGSTDTQYF
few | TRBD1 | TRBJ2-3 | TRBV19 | TGTGCCAGTAGTGCGTCAGGGGGTACAGATACGCAGTATTTT | CASSASGGTDTQYF
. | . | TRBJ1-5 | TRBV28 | TGTGCCAGCAGTTTAGTCAGGGGTAGCAATCAGCCCCAGCATTTT | CASSLVRGSNQPQHF
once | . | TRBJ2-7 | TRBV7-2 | TGTGCCAGCAGCTTAGAGGCTAGCATTTCCTACGAGCAGTACTTC | CASSLEASISYEQYF
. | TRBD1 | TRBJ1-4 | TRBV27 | TGTGCCAGCAGTTACAGGGGACGTAATGAAAAACTGTTTTTT | CASSYRGRNEKLFF
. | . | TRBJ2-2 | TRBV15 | TGTGCCACCAGCAGACAGGGAACCGGGGAGCTGTTTTTT | CATSRQGTGELFF
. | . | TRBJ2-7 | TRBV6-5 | TGTGCCAGCAGCGCGTCGACCTACGAGCAGTACTTC | CASSASTYEQYF
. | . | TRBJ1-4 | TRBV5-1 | TGCGCCAGCAGTCCAAACAGGGCAACTAATGAAAAACTGTTTTTT | CASSPNRATNEKLFF
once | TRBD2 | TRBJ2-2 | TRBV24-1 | TGTGCCACCAGTGATTATCACGGGGGGGCCTACACCGGGGAGCTGTTTTTT | CATSDYHGGAYTGELFF
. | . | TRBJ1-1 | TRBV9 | TGTGCCAGCGGAGGGACGGGCCGTGAAGCTTTCTTT | CASGGTGREAFF
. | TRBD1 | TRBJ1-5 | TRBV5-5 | TGTGCCAGCAGCAGCAAGATCCGGGACAGGGTATTGGGCAATCAGCCCCAGCATTTT | CASSSKIRDRVLGNQPQHF
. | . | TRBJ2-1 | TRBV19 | TGTGCCAGTGACGGACTGGAGGGCTCCTACAATGAGCAGTTCTTC | CASDGLEGSYNEQFF
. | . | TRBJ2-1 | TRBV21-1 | TGTGCCAGCAGCAAAGGAAGGACTAGCGGGAAGGATGAGCAGTTCTTC | CASSKGRTSGKDEQFF
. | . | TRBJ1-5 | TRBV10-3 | TGTGCCATCAGTGATGCCTCCCGGGACATTAGCAATCAGCCCCAGCATTTT | CAISDASRDISNQPQHF
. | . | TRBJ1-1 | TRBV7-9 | TGTGCCAGCAGCTTAGGAGGTGGACAACATGAAGCTTTCTTT | CASSLGGGQHEAFF
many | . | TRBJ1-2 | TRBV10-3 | TGTGCCATCAGTGAGTCGATGGACACCTATGGCTACACCTTC | CAISESMDTYGYTF
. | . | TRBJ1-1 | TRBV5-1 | TGCGCCAGCAGCTTGTCCATCGGTTCGGACACTGAAGCTTTCTTT | CASSLSIGSDTEAFF
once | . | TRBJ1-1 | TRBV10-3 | TGTGCCATCAGTGAGGGCGGAATTAACACTGAAGCTTTCTTT | CAISEGGINTEAFF
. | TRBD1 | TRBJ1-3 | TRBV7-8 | TGTGCCAGCAGCCCTTATATGGGACAGGGGGGGTCCTCTGGAAACACCATATATTTT | CASSPYMGQGGSSGNTIYF
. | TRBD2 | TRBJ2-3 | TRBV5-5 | TGTGCCAGCAGCTCGGGACTAGCGACGAGCACAGATACGCAGTATTTT | CASSSGLATSTDTQYF
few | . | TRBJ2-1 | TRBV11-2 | TGTGCCAGCAGCCGGGACAACTACAATGAGCAGTTCTTC | CASSRDNYNEQFF
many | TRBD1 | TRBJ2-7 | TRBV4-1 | TGCGCCAGCAGCCTATTCCTAGGACAGGACGGATACGAGCAGTACTTC | CASSLFLGQDGYEQYF
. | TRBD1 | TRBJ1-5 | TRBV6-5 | TGTGCCAGCAGGATGGACAGGGGATATCAGCCCCAGCATTTT | CASRMDRGYQPQHF
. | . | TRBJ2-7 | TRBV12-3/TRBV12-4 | TGTGCCAGCAGTGGGACTCCGCCGCGCGAGCAGTACTTC | CASSGTPPREQYF
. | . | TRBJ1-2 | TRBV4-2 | TGTGCCAGCAGCCAGGGTTCAGGCTATGGCTACACCTTC | CASSQGSGYGYTF
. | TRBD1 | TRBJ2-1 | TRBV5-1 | TGCGCCAGCAGCCGACAGCCCGGGACAGGTGGAGTCCATGAGCAGTTCTTC | CASSRQPGTGGVHEQFF
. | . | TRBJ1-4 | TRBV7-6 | TGTGCCAGCAGCTTACAGGGGCGCAGTGATGAAAAACTGTTTTTT | CASSLQGRSDEKLFF
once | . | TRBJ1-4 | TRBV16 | TGTGCCAGCAGCCAATCCCGCCAAAACAGGGAAAAACTGTTTTTT | CASSQSRQNREKLFF
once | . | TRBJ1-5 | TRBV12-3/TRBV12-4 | TGTGCCAGCAGTTCTACAGGGAATCAGCCCCAGCATTTT | CASSSTGNQPQHF
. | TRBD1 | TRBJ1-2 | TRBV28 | TGTGCCAGCAGTCCGGGACAGCTGAATGGCTACACCTTC | CASSPGQLNGYTF
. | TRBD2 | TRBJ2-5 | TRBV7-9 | TGTGCCAGCAGCTTAACATCCGGGGGGGCCCCTCGGGAGACCCAGTACTTC | CASSLTSGGAPRETQYF
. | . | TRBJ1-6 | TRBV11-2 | TGTGCCAGCAGCCATGATGAGGTCTCACCCCTCCACTTT | CASSHDEVSPLHF
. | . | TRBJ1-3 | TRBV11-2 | TGTGCCAGCAGCTTAGGGGGGCTCGGAAACACCATATATTTT | CASSLGGLGNTIYF
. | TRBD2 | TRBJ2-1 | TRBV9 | TGTGCCAGTACTAGCGCCTCCTACAATGAGCAGTTCTTC | CASTSASYNEQFF
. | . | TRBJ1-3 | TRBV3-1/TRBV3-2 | TGTGCCAGCAGCCAGGACAGAAACTCTGGAAACACCATATATTTT | CASSQDRNSGNTIYF
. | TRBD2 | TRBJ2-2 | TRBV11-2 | TGTGCCAGCAGCTTAGATTTCCTAGCGGGGCTTACCGGGGAGCTGTTTTTT | CASSLDFLAGLTGELFF